This T cell receptor (beta chain) derives from a study of cytomegalovirus exposure and HLA in healthy donors. Whole-study findings and limits: Relative to equally common others, HLA-associated TCR beta chains showed greater clonal expansion in a later analysis. Available immune exposure information covered CMV serostatus only. A reported reduction in N-insertions relative to the 666-donor mean was seen in an Asian-associated ancestry cluster in a later analysis.

Vbeta (60) and Jbeta (13) primers were used in the PCR. The table came from immunoSEQ multiplex PCR; TCRdb's copy has only in-frame clones and leaves some out. The sample has approximately 120,000 clones; around 82% are singletons. V was shortened by 4 bases and J by 2 bases, with 3 bases between the two germline ends. The CDR3 has 12 amino acids. Germline loops: CDR1 SGDLS, CDR2 YYNGEE. As to this clone: Antigen: not known.

Sequenced material: PBMCs. This chain joins TRBV9 and TRBJ2-2; D is ambiguous. The TCR was taken from a man aged 40-50 years in good health and CMV-seronegative. The DNA for the CDR3 is TGTGCCAGCAGCCTCAACACCGGGGAGCTGTTTTTT. Amino acid sequence: CASSLNTGELFF.